This TCR beta chain was observed in a study of early T cells in non-severe SARS-CoV-2 infection. This clonotype occurred a few times. TCRdb fed the 5' RACE reads into MiXCR, producing one record per CDR3 protein. Here the sample spans tens of thousands of distinct CDR3 sequences, about 4% being singletons. The receptor's source is an adult who was a healthcare worker with PCR-confirmed SARS-CoV-2 infection or an uninfected control (not recorded which). Sample: whole blood.

CDR3 nucleotide sequence: TGTGCCAGCAGTTTAAAGGGCCAGCATTCACCCCTCCACTTT. Protein product: CASSLKGQHSPLHF. The chain carries TRBV12-3 or TRBV12-4 and TRBJ1-6; no reliable D call. The CDR3 sequence is 14 residues long. Trimming stripped 2 bases from V and 8 bases from J, with 10 bases between.